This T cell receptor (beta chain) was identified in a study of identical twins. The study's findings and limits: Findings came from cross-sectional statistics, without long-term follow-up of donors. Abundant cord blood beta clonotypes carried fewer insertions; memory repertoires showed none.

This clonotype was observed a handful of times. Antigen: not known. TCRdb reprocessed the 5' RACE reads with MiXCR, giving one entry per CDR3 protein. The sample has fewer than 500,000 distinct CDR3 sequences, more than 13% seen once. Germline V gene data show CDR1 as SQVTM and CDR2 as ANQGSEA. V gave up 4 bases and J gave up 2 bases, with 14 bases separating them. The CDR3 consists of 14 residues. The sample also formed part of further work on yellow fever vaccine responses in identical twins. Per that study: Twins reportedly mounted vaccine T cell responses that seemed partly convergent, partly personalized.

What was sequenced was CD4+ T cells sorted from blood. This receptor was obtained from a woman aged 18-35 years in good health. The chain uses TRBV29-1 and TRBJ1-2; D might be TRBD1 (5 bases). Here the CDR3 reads CSVGGGDGNYGYTF. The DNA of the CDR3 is TGCAGCGTTGGGGGGGGGGACGGAAACTATGGCTACACCTTC. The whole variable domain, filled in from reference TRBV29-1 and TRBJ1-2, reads SAVISQKPSRDICQRGTSLTIQCQVDSQVTMMFWYRQQPGQSLTLIATANQGSEATYESGFVIDKFPISRPNLTFSTLTVSNMSPEDSSIYLCSVGGGDGNYGYTFGSGTRLTVV.